These T cell receptor beta chains were read from a single sample in a study of OX40 agonist ivuxolimab in advanced cancers. Repertoires were generated with immunoSEQ multiplex PCR, while TCRdb's copy carries only in-frame clones and drops some. Among some 69,000 clones listed, nearly 90% were seen once. The sample consisted of CD4+ or CD8+ T cells sorted from blood, taken in a trial of the OX40 agonist ivuxolimab. The receptors were sampled from an adult with an advanced solid tumor such as melanoma, head and neck, liver or kidney cancer. CDR3s include the opening cysteine and the closing phenylalanine or tryptophan. The D gene is left open where the match is weak. Clone size is shown for a subset of rows, as once, few, many or a class of expanded clone.

- TRBJ2-7 16 TRBV7-8 - TGTGCCAGCAGCCCGTACATTCGGGGGTCCTACTACGAGCAGTACTTC CASSPYIRGSYYEQYF
once TRBJ2-4 14 TRBV27 - TGTGCCAGCAGTTCCACAGGGGAGGGAAACATTCAGTACTTC CASSSTGEGNIQYF
- TRBJ1-3 14 TRBV2 - TGTGCCAGCAGTCCAAGCGGGACAGGAAACACCATATATTTT CASSPSGTGNTIYF
- TRBJ2-5 18 TRBV7-9 TRBD2 TGTGCCAGCAGCTTACTACTAGCGGGAGGGAGGGCTCTCGAGACCCAGTACTTC CASSLLLAGGRALETQYF
- TRBJ1-1 13 TRBV6-1 - TGTGCCAGCAGTCTCTACAGGAACACTGAAGCTTTCTTT CASSLYRNTEAFF
- TRBJ2-1 15 TRBV15 TRBD2 TGTGCCACCAGTTGGACTAGCGGAACCTACAATGAGCAGTTCTTC CATSWTSGTYNEQFF
once TRBJ2-7 13 TRBV7-2 - TGTGCCAGCAGCTCCCCGACAGTCTACGAGCAGTACTTC CASSSPTVYEQYF
- TRBJ2-3 17 TRBV9 TRBD2 TGTGCCAGCAGCCCGATGGGTAGCGGGAGCTTATTAAATACGCAGTATTTT CASSPMGSGSLLNTQYF
- TRBJ1-2 16 TRBV10-3 - TGTGCCGCGAGGGGTGTTTCCGGGTCCCCTGTTGGGGGCTACACCTTC CAARGVSGSPVGGYTF
- TRBJ1-5 12 TRBV30 - TGTGCCTGGAGTGCCCCTTATCAGCCCCAGCATTTT CAWSAPYQPQHF
- TRBJ2-7 15 TRBV12-5 - TGTGCTAGTGGTTTGGGACACCTGAGCTCCTACGAGCAGTACTTC CASGLGHLSSYEQYF
- TRBJ2-7 12 TRBV5-8 - TGTGCCAGCAGCTTCCAGGGTTACGAGCAGTACTTC CASSFQGYEQYF
- TRBJ2-7 13 TRBV28 - TGTGCCAGCCTTGGGCCCCCCGGACACGAGCAGTACTTC CASLGPPGHEQYF
- TRBJ2-7 16 TRBV7-8 - TGTGCCAGCAGCTCCCTCGGTCGGGAGAGAGAGTACGAGCAGTACTTC CASSSLGREREYEQYF
- TRBJ2-5 15 TRBV7-6 TRBD2 TGTGCCAGCAGCTCGACTAGCGGGAGATTGGAGACCCAGTACTTC CASSSTSGRLETQYF
- TRBJ2-3 15 TRBV19 TRBD2 TGTGCCAGTAGGCTAGCGGGTCGGGGAACAGATACGCAGTATTTT CASRLAGRGTDTQYF
- TRBJ2-7 15 TRBV7-3 TRBD2 TGTGCCAGCAGCTTCGGTAGCGGGTCCTCCTACGAGCAGTACTTC CASSFGSGSSYEQYF
- TRBJ1-1 14 TRBV30 TRBD1 TGTGCCTGGAGTGCCCCAACAGGGGACACTGAAGCTTTCTTT CAWSAPTGDTEAFF
- TRBJ1-2 14 TRBV6-5 TRBD1 TGTGCCAGCAGTGGGACAGGGGGCGCCTATGGCTACACCTTC CASSGTGGAYGYTF
- TRBJ1-4 14 TRBV6-6 - TGTGCCAGCAGTTACTCAGGGGCGGATGAAAAACTGTTTTTT CASSYSGADEKLFF
- TRBJ1-1 14 TRBV18 - TGTGCCAGCTCACCCTGGGGCGAGAAAGCTGAAGCTTTCTTT CASSPWGEKAEAFF
- TRBJ2-5 16 TRBV27 - TGTGCCTCCAGAGGGTTTATGGGAGTAGCTCAAGAGACCCAGTACTTC CASRGFMGVAQETQYF
- TRBJ1-4 17 TRBV28 - TGTGCCAGCACTGCGAGGGGGGCGAGGGGGATAGGGGAAAAACTGTTTTTT CASTARGARGIGEKLFF
- TRBJ1-1 12 TRBV6-6 - TGTGCCAGCAGTACAGGCTGGGAGGTGGCTTTCTTT CASSTGWEVAFF
- TRBJ1-5 15 TRBV28 TRBD1 TGTGCCAGCAGCAGACAGGGAGGGGGCAATCAGCCCCAGCATTTT CASSRQGGGNQPQHF
- TRBJ2-1 14 TRBV7-2 TRBD2 TGTGCCAGCAGCCCGGGGGGGGGCTTAAATGAGCAGTTCTTC CASSPGGGLNEQFF
- TRBJ1-1 12 TRBV7-2 - TGTGCCAGCAGCTTAGGCCGGTCTGAAGCTTTCTTT CASSLGRSEAFF
- TRBJ2-7 16 TRBV4-1 TRBD1 TGCGCCAGCAGCCCATATGGACAGGCAGCTTTGTACGAGCAGTACTTC CASSPYGQAALYEQYF
- TRBJ2-7 13 TRBV7-2 - TGTGCCAGCAGCGTTGACAGAGCCTACGAGCAGTACTTC CASSVDRAYEQYF
once TRBJ1-5 19 TRBV5-1 - TGCGCCAGCAGCCTCGTGAGACACACTCACTCTTATAGCAATCAGCCCCAGCATTTT CASSLVRHTHSYSNQPQHF
- TRBJ2-3 15 TRBV4-3 TRBD2 TGCGCCAGCAGCCGAGTGACTAGCGGCACAGATACGCAGTATTTT CASSRVTSGTDTQYF
- TRBJ2-2 12 TRBV2 - TGTGCCAGCAGCCGAAACACCGGGGAGCTGTTTTTT CASSRNTGELFF
- TRBJ1-5 12 TRBV6-1 - TGTGCCAGCAGTTTACTCCGGCAGCCCCAGCATTTT CASSLLRQPQHF
- TRBJ2-5 14 TRBV18 - TGTGCCAGCTCACTTGCTAGCGACCAAGAGACCCAGTACTTC CASSLASDQETQYF
once TRBJ2-5 12 TRBV5-4 - TGTGCCAGCAGCGGGCCCCAAGAGACCCAGTACTTC CASSGPQETQYF
- TRBJ2-1 15 TRBV11-1 - TGTGCCAGCAGCCTTCTAGGGAGCTCCTACAATGAGCAGTTCTTC CASSLLGSSYNEQFF
- TRBJ1-1 13 TRBV29-1 - TGCAGCGTTGAACGTGGGGGGACCCGTATGGCTTTCTTT CSVERGGTRMAFF
- TRBJ1-3 17 TRBV11-3 - TGTGCCAGCAGCTTAAGCCGGGGGGGGAGCTCTGGAAACACCATATATTTT CASSLSRGGSSGNTIYF
- TRBJ2-1 16 TRBV29-1 TRBD2 TGCAGCGTTAGGGTAGCGGGAGTAAGAAGGTACAATGAGCAGTTCTTC CSVRVAGVRRYNEQFF
few TRBJ2-7 14 TRBV18 TRBD1 TGTGCCAGCTCACCGACAGGGGGAACTTACGAGCAGTACTTC CASSPTGGTYEQYF
- TRBJ1-1 18 TRBV6-1 TRBD1 TGTGCCAGCAGTGAAGGTTTGCGTGCAGGGGGAAAGAACACTGAAGCTTTCTTT CASSEGLRAGGKNTEAFF
- TRBJ1-3 16 TRBV15 - TGTGCCACCAGCAGAGCGGTAATAGAAGCTGGAAACACCATATATTTT CATSRAVIEAGNTIYF
- TRBJ1-1 15 TRBV4-1 TRBD1 TGCGCCAGCAGTATACAGGGGGCCCAGAACACTGAAGCTTTCTTT CASSIQGAQNTEAFF
- TRBJ2-7 15 TRBV18 TRBD2 TGTGCCAGCTCCCCGGCGGGGGGTCCTTCCTACGAGCAGTACTTC CASSPAGGPSYEQYF
- TRBJ1-1 14 TRBV15 - TGTGCCACCAGCTCGACGGGGGCGGGCACTGAAGCTTTCTTT CATSSTGAGTEAFF
- TRBJ2-7 15 TRBV5-1 TRBD2 TGCGCCAGCAGCTTGGACGCGGGAGGGCCGTACGAGCAGTACTTC CASSLDAGGPYEQYF
- TRBJ2-5 11 TRBV12-5 - TGTGCTAGTGGTAGAACAGGAGTAAAGTACTTC CASGRTGVKYF
- TRBJ1-1 14 TRBV28 - TGTGCCAGCAGTTCGACAGCTATGAACACTGAAGCTTTCTTT CASSSTAMNTEAFF
- TRBJ2-5 15 TRBV7-8 TRBD2 TGTGCCAGCAGCCCTAGCGGGGGGGCCCAAGAGACCCAGTACTTC CASSPSGGAQETQYF
- TRBJ2-2 15 TRBV5-4 TRBD2 TGTGCCAGCAGCCACGGGACTAGAGGCACCGGGGAGCTGTTTTTT CASSHGTRGTGELFF
- TRBJ2-1 12 TRBV7-8 - TGTGCCAGCAGCCTGCGCTACAATGAGCAGTTCTTC CASSLRYNEQFF
- TRBJ2-5 14 TRBV30 - TGTGCCTGGAGTGTGAGTGGCGGCGAGGGGGCCCAGTACTTC CAWSVSGGEGAQYF
once TRBJ2-1 16 TRBV28 - TGTGCCAGCAGTTCCCAGACTGGGAACTCCTACAATGAGCAGTTCTTC CASSSQTGNSYNEQFF
- TRBJ2-1 15 TRBV10-3 TRBD2 TGTGCCACCGGGACTAGCGATAGCTCCTACAATGAGCAGTTCTTC CATGTSDSSYNEQFF
- TRBJ1-2 13 TRBV7-9 - TGTGCCAGCAGCGCACGGACAGACTATGGCTACACCTTC CASSARTDYGYTF
- TRBJ2-3 11 TRBV5-4 - TGTGCCAGCAGCGCCACAGATACGCAGTATTTT CASSATDTQYF